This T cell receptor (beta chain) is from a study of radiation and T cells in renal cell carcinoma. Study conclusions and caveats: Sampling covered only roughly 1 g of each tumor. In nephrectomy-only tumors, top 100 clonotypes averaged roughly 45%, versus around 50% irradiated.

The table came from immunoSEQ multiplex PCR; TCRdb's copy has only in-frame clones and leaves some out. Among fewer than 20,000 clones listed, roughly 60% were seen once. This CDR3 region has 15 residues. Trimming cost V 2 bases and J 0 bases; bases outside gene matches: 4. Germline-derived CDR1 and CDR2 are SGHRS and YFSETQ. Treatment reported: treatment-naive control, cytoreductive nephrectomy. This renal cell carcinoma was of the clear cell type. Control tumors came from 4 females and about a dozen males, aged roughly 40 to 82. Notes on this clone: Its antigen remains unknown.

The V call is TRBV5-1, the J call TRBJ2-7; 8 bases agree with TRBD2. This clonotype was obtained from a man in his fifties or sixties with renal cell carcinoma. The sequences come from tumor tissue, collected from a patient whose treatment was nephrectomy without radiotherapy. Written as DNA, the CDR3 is TGCGCCAGCAGCTTTGGACTAGCCTACTCCTACGAGCAGTACTTC. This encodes CASSFGLAYSYEQYF.